The sequence of this T cell receptor (beta chain) was determined in a study of Tregs in tolerant kidney transplant recipients. A note on this clone: Its specificity is unknown.

Per the germline V gene, CDR1 is SGHVS and CDR2 is FQNEAQ. CDR3 size: 14 residues. V lost 5 bases to trimming and J lost 3 bases, with 11 bases between them. Sequenced by immunoSEQ multiplex PCR; TCRdb stores in-frame clones only, minus some. Of 75,000 to 100,000 clones listed, more than 85% are singletons. Mixed chimerism was transient after nonmyeloablative marrow transplants from related graft donors. Unstimulated Tregs (CD4+CD25+CD127-) and CD4+CD25- non-Tregs were sorted from PBMCs. Study-level findings and limits: In tolerant patients, donor-specific Tregs outgrew total Tregs, suggesting antigen-driven expansion. Biological reproducibility was not directly addressed, but technical replication error appeared minimal. The most relevant donor-specific Treg TCRbeta repertoire apparently came from expansion with activated donor B cells.

The sequence derives from a human patient who received a combined kidney and bone marrow transplant. Some T cells may be supplied by the graft donor. V is TRBV7-8 and J is TRBJ2-1, with D tentatively TRBD2 (6 bases). Material: CD4+ T cells from blood (PBMCs), obtained 12 months after the transplant. The CDR3 sequence: CASSRREIYNEQFF. CDR3 nucleotide sequence: TGTGCCAGCAGCCGTCGGGAGATCTACAATGAGCAGTTCTTC.